A selection of T cell receptor beta chains follows, all from one sample in a study of T cells after somatic rescue of genetic block. Produced via immunoSEQ multiplex PCR; TCRdb's table is partial and in-frame only. This table holds 11,000 to 15,000 clones, over 60% found once. What was sequenced was peripheral blood mononuclear cells (PBMCs). All receptors come from a man aged 18-30 years. The conserved cysteine and the conserved F or W are not part of the CDR3 here. Each record gives: V gene, CDR3 protein.

V: TRBV5-1
CDR3: ASSWDRASYEQY

V: TRBV23-1
CDR3: ASPLRLDTDTQY

V: TRBV7-9
CDR3: ASSLLDPNSPLH

V: TRBV11-3
CDR3: ASSLGGIQNEKLF

V: TRBV28
CDR3: ASSFGASGGGKTQY

V: TRBV29-1
CDR3: SGAWGYEQY

V: TRBV29-1
CDR3: SVAGGRVYEQY

V: TRBV27
CDR3: ASSPMTGGLGYEQY

V: TRBV13
CDR3: ASSSPRGAYNEQF

V: TRBV7-3
CDR3: ASSPGLAGSYNEQF

V: TRBV30
CDR3: AWSSGGGGGEQY

V: TRBV6-5
CDR3: ATWEGYRYEQF

V: TRBV18
CDR3: ASSVGSNTGELF

V: TRBV14
CDR3: ASSQSGLAGVHTGELF

V: TRBV11-2
CDR3: ASSLPLLVRGYEQY

V: TRBV27
CDR3: ASSLWGAGPDTQY

V: TRBV5-1
CDR3: ASSPNDRGLSNSEQY

V: TRBV18
CDR3: ASSLRGQGARKGIYEQY

V: TRBV6-6
CDR3: AIRRGQILGDTEAF

V: TRBV6-6
CDR3: ASSNRFYSGNTIY

V: TRBV5-4
CDR3: ASSMTDRVFNYGYT

V: TRBV9
CDR3: ASSVEPQGAGTDTQY

V: TRBV2
CDR3: ASKTASLGEQY

V: TRBV2
CDR3: ASWGTAHTDTQY

V: TRBV5-1
CDR3: ASSFPGQGVSGYT

V: TRBV14
CDR3: ASSVKAGDYGYT

V: TRBV6-5
CDR3: ASSYNRGKSEQY

V: TRBV9
CDR3: ASSGGGAVQPQH

V: TRBV6-5
CDR3: ASSYGPGGAEQF

V: TRBV27
CDR3: ASSLAGGNNQPQH

V: TRBV7-8
CDR3: ASSLVIGGQGPYEQY

V: TRBV5-1
CDR3: ASSQGHSVYGYT

V: TRBV27
CDR3: ASSLMPYNEQF

V: TRBV29-1
CDR3: SVGRRGVSYEQY

V: TRBV2
CDR3: ASSEALPYLFEY

V: TRBV4-2
CDR3: ASSQDSPDTQY

V: TRBV18
CDR3: ASSPTTGFYNEQF

V: TRBV10-3
CDR3: ASAGGLETQY

V: TRBV10-3
CDR3: AISEALRYKGGEQY

V: TRBV5-1
CDR3: ASSLYQGGNEQF

V: TRBV6-6
CDR3: ASSYRTRNNEQF

V: TRBV10-3
CDR3: ATRSWQNTMNTEAF

V: TRBV5-1
CDR3: ASSAGTGGGYT

V: TRBV7-3
CDR3: ASSLGLRTSGTTDTQY

V: TRBV5-3
CDR3: ARSLGQVSSGANVLT

V: TRBV30
CDR3: AWSVRGQVKYHYGYT

V: TRBV6-6
CDR3: AISDGQGSSYEQY

V: TRBV6-5
CDR3: ASSYNPATDTQY

V: TRBV5-1
CDR3: ASSLSQPNTGELF

V: TRBV7-6
CDR3: ASSLNLRPPFGNTIY

V: TRBV28
CDR3: ASSPPDRAPYGYT

V: TRBV5-4
CDR3: ASSLAGYYGYT

V: TRBV7-9
CDR3: ASSLDVWLGDEQY

V: TRBV9
CDR3: ASSLGQGGNQPQH

V: TRBV19
CDR3: ASSKGRGPRGEQY

V: TRBV18
CDR3: ASSYSAGDNEQF

V: TRBV18
CDR3: ASSAGREQGKKLF

V: TRBV11-1
CDR3: ASSPPSGLAGGQD

V: TRBV9
CDR3: ASSFLTSGGNNEQF

V: TRBV19
CDR3: ASSNRRGGPSGELF